The 32 T cell receptor beta chains below all came from one sample that was sequenced in a study of Ad26.COV2.S vaccination and SARS-CoV-2 variants. Method: immunoSEQ multiplex PCR; TCRdb's copy keeps in-frame clones and lacks some. The profile shows some 350,000 clones, under 90% of them singletons. Treatment noted: roughly 18 received Ad26.COV2.S at low or high dose, single or two shots; about 5 received placebo; per-sample allocation not given. Samples analyzed were those drawn on day 63 after the first vaccine or placebo injection. Sequences were derived from peripheral blood, sampled in a trial of Ad26.COV2.S vaccine versus placebo. The source is a person aged 18-65 years who received the Ad26.COV2.S COVID-19 vaccine or a placebo.

This clone was seen once. The chain has TRBV19 and TRBJ2-2; D assignment may be TRBD1 or TRBD2 (5 bases each). The CDR3 contains 15 residues. The V gene's germline CDR1 is LNHDA and CDR2 SQIVND (reference sequence). The V gene lost 5 bases and the J gene lost 2 bases, with 12 bases spanning the gap. CDR3 in amino acids: CASSPGTVNTGELFF. CDR3 nucleotides: TGTGCCAGTAGTCCCGGGACGGTCAACACCGGGGAGCTGTTTTTT.

The chain links TRBV14 to TRBJ1-1, with a possible D match to TRBD1 (6 bases). The germline V gene encodes CDR1 SGHDN and CDR2 FVKESK. This CDR3 spans 15 amino acids. The V end was cut by 3 bases, the J end by 5 bases, with 16 bases between. In DNA form, the CDR3 reads TGTGCCAGCAGCCAGATGATGGGACAATCGACTGAAGCTTTCTTT. As protein: CASSQMMGQSTEAFF.

The CDR3 sequence: CASSQVPTGANEQFF. The CDR3 DNA reads TGCGCCAGCAGCCAAGTCCCGACAGGGGCGAATGAGCAGTTCTTC. The chain recombines TRBV4-3 with TRBJ2-1; 8 nucleotides align to TRBD1. Trimming took 1 base from V and 7 from J; bases not matched to a gene: 6. This CDR3 is 15 amino acids long. Germline V lookup: CDR1 LGHNA, CDR2 YSLEER.

The chain uses TRBV6-6 and TRBJ1-3; no clear D. Germline CDR1 and CDR2: MNHNY and SVGAGI (reference sequence). V was shortened by 3 bases and J by 0 bases, with 6 bases between the two germline ends. This CDR3 region has 14 residues. The DNA of the CDR3 is TGTGCCAGCAGTTATAAGGCCTCTGGAAACACCATATATTTT. Residues: CASSYKASGNTIYF.

The chain recombines TRBV18 with TRBJ1-1; TRBD1 is a possible D gene (5 bases). Deletions cut 4 bases from V and 4 bases from J, with 13 bases between. Germline V lookup: CDR1 KGHSH, CDR2 LQKENI. CDR3 length: 14 residues. The DNA for the CDR3 is TGTGCCAGCTCACTTGCAGGGCAAGGCACTGAAGCTTTCTTT. It codes for CASSLAGQGTEAFF.

Here the CDR3 DNA reads TGTGCCAGCAGCTTGCCCTGGGGCGCCGGGGAGCTGTTTTTT. Translating gives CASSLPWGAGELFF. The V gene is TRBV5-6, the J gene TRBJ2-2; weak D call: TRBD1 (5 bases). This CDR3 has 14 amino acids. Trimming took 1 base from V and 6 from J, leaving 10 bases between them. Germline CDR1 SGHDT, CDR2 YYEEEE.

This sequence joins TRBV27 and TRBJ2-3; D is possibly TRBD1 or TRBD2 (5 bases each). The CDR3 has 14 amino acids. CDR1 and CDR2 (germline): MNHEY, SMNVEV (reference sequence). The ends were cut back, 6 bases at V and 0 bases at J, with 10 bases in the middle. The CDR3 DNA reads as TGTGCCAGCAGAGGGACGGCTAGCACAGATACGCAGTATTTT. Translated: CASRGTASTDTQYF.

Here the CDR3 reads CASSTGGQYNEQFF. CDR3 nucleotides: TGTGCCAGTAGTACTGGGGGACAGTACAATGAGCAGTTCTTC. The J gene is TRBJ2-1, the V gene TRBV19, with 7 bases aligning to TRBD1. The CDR3 is 14 residues long. The V gene's germline CDR1 is LNHDA and CDR2 SQIVND (reference sequence). V dropped 4 bases and J dropped 4; count of bases not matched to a gene: 4. The complete variable domain, with remaining parts taken from reference TRBV19 and TRBJ2-1, reads DGGITQSPKYLFRKEGQNVTLSCEQNLNHDAMYWYRQDPGQGLRLIYYSQIVNDFQKGDIAEGYSVSREKKESFPLTVTSAQKNPTAFYLCASSTGGQYNEQFFGPGTRLTVL.

The rearrangement joins TRBV18 to TRBJ2-2; no definite D call. Trimming pared 6 bases from V and 1 base from J, leaving 6 bases between. The CDR3 sequence is 13 residues long. The germline V gene encodes CDR1 KGHSH and CDR2 LQKENI. Here the CDR3 DNA reads TGTGCCAGCTCGGCAGAGAACACCGGGGAGCTGTTTTTT. Protein: CASSAENTGELFF.

This chain connects TRBV14 to TRBJ1-3; no reliable D call. Trimming cost V 4 bases and J 3 bases, with 7 bases left between them. The CDR3 loop spans 13 amino acids. The germline V gene has CDR1 SGHDN and CDR2 FVKESK. CDR3 coding DNA: TGTGCCAGCAGCCCTTTTCTTGGAAACACCATATATTTT. This codes for CASSPFLGNTIYF. The full variable domain, its missing parts supplied by reference TRBV14 and TRBJ1-3, is EAGVTQFPSHSVIEKGQTVTLRCDPISGHDNLYWYRRVMGKEIKFLLHFVKESKQDESGMPNNRFLAERTGGTYSTLKVQPAELEDSGVYFCASSPFLGNTIYFGEGSWLTVV.

J is TRBJ2-7 and V is TRBV5-6; TRBD2 might be the D (7 bases). Germline V CDR1 and CDR2: SGHDT, YYEEEE. This CDR3 spans 15 amino acids. Trimming left V 4 bases short and J 11 bases short, with 25 bases between. The CDR3 bases are TGTGCCAGCAGCCCGATTGGGGGGGCGGCGGAGTTAAAGTACGTC. Its translation is CASSPIGGAAELKYV.

The V gene is TRBV7-2, the J gene TRBJ2-7; D gene uncertain. Germline-derived CDR1 and CDR2 are SGHTA and FQGNSA. Between the trimmed V and J ends, which lost 3 bases and 2 bases, there was a span of 11 bases. This CDR3 is 14 amino acids long. The CDR3 loop reads CASSLPPPAYEQYF. The CDR3 DNA sequence: TGTGCCAGCAGCTTGCCCCCGCCTGCCTACGAGCAGTACTTC.

The rearrangement links TRBV3-1 (or the pseudogene TRBV3-2) to TRBJ1-2, with no clear D. Germline assignment: CDR1 LGHDT and CDR2 YNNKEL (reference sequence). V was pared by 2 bases and J by 8 bases, with 12 bases between. This CDR3 region has 13 residues. This CDR3 reads CASSQSYESGYTF. The CDR3 coding sequence is TGTGCCAGCAGCCAATCCTACGAGTCGGGCTACACCTTC.

The V call is TRBV18, the J call TRBJ1-4; no definite D call. The CDR3 runs to 14 residues. V lost 3 bases and J lost 2, with 7 bases in between. Germline CDR1 reads KGHSH; CDR2 reads LQKENI. This CDR3 is CASSPRSTNEKLFF. The CDR3, as DNA: TGTGCCAGCTCACCGAGGAGTACTAATGAAAAACTGTTTTTT.

CDR3 sequence: CASRVDRAVYEQYF. The CDR3, as DNA: TGTGCCAGCAGGGTGGACAGAGCAGTTTACGAGCAGTACTTC. This chain connects TRBV27 to TRBJ2-7, with D perhaps matching TRBD1 (6 bases). Germline V CDR1 and CDR2: MNHEY, SMNVEV (reference sequence). V shed 6 bases and J shed 4 bases, with 16 bases lying between them. The CDR3 contains 14 residues.

The J gene is TRBJ2-7, the V gene TRBV11-2; D call uncertain. Trimming left V 3 bases short and J 5 bases short, with 8 bases between. Germline-derived CDR1 and CDR2 are SGHAT and FQNNGV. This CDR3 spans 12 amino acids. The CDR3 DNA reads TGTGCCAGCAGCTTCACCCGTGACGAGCAGTACTTC. Its protein product is CASSFTRDEQYF.

V usage is TRBV9 and J usage is TRBJ1-1, with a possible D match to TRBD1 (5 bases). This CDR3 is 15 amino acids long. The V end was cut by 5 bases, the J end by 0 bases, with 14 bases between. Germline V gene data show CDR1 as SGDLS and CDR2 as YYNGEE. CDR3 region: CASSVSGHMNTEAFF. CDR3 nucleotides: TGTGCCAGCAGTGTCTCCGGACACATGAACACTGAAGCTTTCTTT.

V gene TRBV4-3 combines with J gene TRBJ2-5, with D possibly matching TRBD2 (6 bases). This CDR3 region has 16 residues. V gave up 1 base and J gave up 1 base, with 13 bases separating them. Looked up from germline, CDR1 is LGHNA and CDR2 is YSLEER. Here the CDR3 reads CASSQGRWDFQETQYF. The CDR3 nucleotides are TGCGCCAGCAGCCAAGGGAGGTGGGACTTCCAAGAGACCCAGTACTTC.

This clone was seen a handful of times. The chain links TRBV2 to TRBJ1-2, with 9 bases identical to TRBD1. CDR1 and CDR2 from the germline V gene are SNHLY and FYNNEI. Trimming cost V 6 bases and J 8 bases; bases outside gene matches: 7. The CDR3 spans 13 residues. The CDR3 reads CASSLQGAGGYTF. CDR3 nucleotide sequence: TGTGCCAGCAGCCTACAGGGGGCCGGAGGCTACACCTTC.

The genes are TRBV4-3 and TRBJ1-2, with a possible D match to TRBD1 (5 bases). This CDR3 comprises 15 residues. Germline CDR1 LGHNA, CDR2 YSLEER. Trimming stripped 3 bases from V and 6 bases from J, with 17 bases between. CDR3 region: CASSQAETARHGYTF. Written as DNA, the CDR3 is TGCGCCAGCAGCCAGGCTGAGACAGCCAGACATGGCTACACCTTC.

This chain uses TRBV28 with TRBJ1-1; D gene ambiguous. The CDR3 consists of 12 residues. The germline V gene has CDR1 MDHEN and CDR2 SYDVKM. The V and J ends lost 3 bases and 6 bases respectively, with 8 bases between them. This CDR3 reads CASSLFGAEAFF. CDR3 in DNA: TGTGCCAGCAGTTTGTTTGGGGCTGAAGCTTTCTTT.

The CDR3 DNA sequence: TGTGCCAGCAGCTTCGGAGGGAGGAACACTGAAGCTTTCTTT. Residues: CASSFGGRNTEAFF. J is TRBJ1-1 and V is TRBV7-2; D gene uncertain. The V gene lost 3 bases and the J gene lost 1 base, with 9 bases spanning the gap. Germline CDR1 and CDR2: SGHTA and FQGNSA. The CDR3 runs 14 residues.

V is TRBV7-9 and J is TRBJ1-4; D remains ambiguous. The CDR3 has 13 residues. In germline, CDR1 is SEHNR, CDR2 FQNEAQ (reference sequence). V lost 6 bases and J 3 bases, leaving 8 bases between the germline ends. The CDR3 DNA follows: TGTGCCAGCAGTGATTACTCTAATGAAAAACTGTTTTTT. The encoded protein is CASSDYSNEKLFF.

The chain couples TRBV15 to TRBJ2-3; 8 bases agree with TRBD2. V lost 0 bases, J lost 0 bases, and 2 bases stayed unmatched. The V gene's germline CDR1 is LNHNV and CDR2 YYDKDF (reference sequence). This CDR3 has 16 residues. The CDR3 is CATSRDRGGSTDTQYF. As DNA, the CDR3 is TGTGCCACCAGCAGAGATCGGGGGGGCAGCACAGATACGCAGTATTTT.

The chain uses TRBV13 and TRBJ1-2; D not certain. V lost 0 bases, J lost 8 bases, and 10 bases lay in between. The CDR3 extends over 13 amino acids. Germline CDR1 is PRHDT and CDR2 is FYEKMQ (reference sequence). CDR3 sequence (DNA): TGTGCCAGCAGCTTAGGTTTGGTTGGGGGCTACACCTTC. Translated, it gives CASSLGLVGGYTF.

This chain connects TRBV6-6 to TRBJ1-5; 7 positions match TRBD1. The germline CDR1 and CDR2 sequences are MNHNY and SVGAGI (reference sequence). The CDR3 has 14 amino acids. V dropped 6 bases and J dropped 3; count of bases not matched to a gene: 5. CDR3 nucleotide sequence: TGTGCCAGCAGCCGGGACAGAGACAATCAGCCCCAGCATTTT. Translation gives CASSRDRDNQPQHF.

The chain is built from TRBV18 and TRBJ2-7; D tentatively fits TRBD1 or TRBD2 (5 bases each). V lost 6 bases and J 5 bases, leaving 20 bases between the germline ends. Germline values: CDR1 KGHSH, CDR2 LQKENI. The CDR3 runs 15 residues. The CDR3 DNA is TGTGCCAGCTCCTCTGGTCAGGGACGCATCCACGAGCAGTACTTC. Protein product: CASSSGQGRIHEQYF.

The chain combines TRBV4-1 with TRBJ1-5; D gene ambiguous. The ends were cut back, 1 base at V and 7 bases at J, with 14 bases in the middle. This CDR3 region has 15 residues. From germline, CDR1 is MGHRA and CDR2 YSYEKL. CDR3: CASSQGWNNVQPQHF. The CDR3 DNA reads TGCGCCAGCAGCCAAGGGTGGAATAATGTCCAGCCCCAGCATTTT.

The chain couples TRBV7-2 to TRBJ2-1, with TRBD1 as a possible D gene (5 bases). V lost 4 bases to trimming and J lost 6 bases, with 16 bases between them. Germline V gene sequence: CDR1 SGHTA, CDR2 FQGNSA. The CDR3 contains 15 residues. CDR3 protein: CASSSSFRAGNEQFF. The CDR3 DNA reads as TGTGCCAGCAGCTCTTCGTTCAGGGCCGGCAATGAGCAGTTCTTC.

The chain links TRBV7-3 to TRBJ2-1, with 8 bases identical to TRBD2. Trimming removed 2 bases from V and 2 bases from J; junction bases left unmatched: 5. CDR3 length: 16 amino acids. Germline V gene lookup returns CDR1 SGHTA and CDR2 FQGTGA. CDR3 protein: CASSLSIAGTYNEQFF. In DNA, the CDR3 is TGTGCCAGCAGCTTATCGATAGCGGGGACCTACAATGAGCAGTTCTTC.

This chain uses TRBV19 with TRBJ2-2; weak D call: TRBD1 (5 bases). This CDR3 has 14 residues. The V and J ends lost 6 bases and 4 bases respectively, with 12 bases between them. The germline gives CDR1 LNHDA, CDR2 SQIVND (reference sequence). DNA of the CDR3: TGTGCCAGTAGAGAAGGGGCGACCACCGGGGAGCTGTTTTTT. Its protein product is CASREGATTGELFF.

V and J are TRBV5-6 and TRBJ1-1, with 7 bases identical to TRBD1. The CDR3 is 11 amino acids. The junction had 7 bases not matched to a gene; V was cut back by 4 bases and J by 13 bases. Germline V gene data show CDR1 as SGHDT and CDR2 as YYEEEE. The CDR3 region has the DNA TGTGCCAGCAGCAGGGGGCCCGACGTTTTCTTT. It is translated as CASSRGPDVFF.